The 7 T cell receptor beta chains listed next were all sequenced from one sample in a study of cytomegalovirus exposure and HLA in healthy donors. 13 Jbeta primers and 60 Vbeta primers were used for the PCR. Data came from immunoSEQ multiplex PCR; TCRdb stores just in-frame clones and leaves some out. The table includes about 170,000 clones, 75% to 80% detected once. Source material: PBMCs. These receptors were collected from a man in his forties in good health and CMV-seropositive.

The gene calls are TRBV28 and TRBJ1-4, with TRBD1 matching over 10 bases. The J segment lost 0 bases and the V segment lost 6 bases, leaving 7 bases of the junction unmatched. The germline V gene has CDR1 MDHEN and CDR2 SYDVKM. This CDR3 region has 17 residues. CDR3 DNA sequence: TGTGCCAGCAGCCCCCCGGGACAGGGGTCAACTAATGAAAAACTGTTTTTT. This translates into CASSPPGQGSTNEKLFF.

The chain carries TRBV6-5 and TRBJ2-7, with D uncertain. The CDR3 totals 11 residues. Germline loops: CDR1 MNHEY, CDR2 SVGAGI. V gave up 6 bases and J gave up 1 base, with 4 bases separating them. The CDR3 spells CASRQSYEQYF. The CDR3 DNA follows: TGTGCCAGCAGACAGTCCTACGAGCAGTACTTC.

V usage is TRBV11-3 and J usage is TRBJ2-3; a weak D match, TRBD2 (6 bases). Germline assignment: CDR1 SGHNT and CDR2 YENEEA. Trimming removed 6 bases from V and 8 bases from J, with 21 bases in between. The CDR3 spans 15 residues. The CDR3 coding sequence is TGTGCCAGCAGGCTGGGTTCGGGAGCCTCCCGTACGCAGTATTTT. It translates to CASRLGSGASRTQYF. Using reference TRBV11-3 and TRBJ2-3 for the parts outside the CDR3, the full variable domain is EAGVVQSPRYKIIEKKQPVAFWCNPISGHNTLYWYLQNLGQGPELLIRYENEEAVDDSQLPKDRFSAERLKGVDSTLKIQPAELGDSAVYLCASRLGSGASRTQYFGPGTRLTVL.

The chain recombines TRBV11-2 with TRBJ1-3; D gene unclear. The germline V and J ends were trimmed by 0 bases and 4 bases, with 10 bases remaining between them. Germline V lookup: CDR1 SGHAT, CDR2 FQNNGV. The CDR3 is 15 residues long. The CDR3 DNA is TGTGCCAGCAGCTTAGAAAGGACTGCAGGAAACACCATATATTTT. Translating it yields CASSLERTAGNTIYF.

This clone appeared a few times. The CDR3: CASSRFGGEVYEQYF. The CDR3 bases are TGTGCCAGCAGCCGCTTTGGGGGGGAGGTCTACGAGCAGTACTTC. The chain combines TRBV28 with TRBJ2-7, with TRBD2 identical over 7 bases. The germline V gene has CDR1 MDHEN and CDR2 SYDVKM. The V segment lost 6 bases and the J segment 3 bases; nucleotides outside the gene matches: 11. CDR3 length: 15 residues.

The gene calls are TRBV11-1 and TRBJ2-5; D is undetermined. Trimming pared 1 base from V and 5 bases from J, leaving 17 bases between. The CDR3 has 16 residues. CDR1 is SGHAT, CDR2 FQDESV, per germline (reference sequence). The CDR3 region is CASSLDSAQARETQYF. The DNA for the CDR3 is TGTGCCAGCAGCTTAGATTCCGCCCAGGCTCGGGAGACCCAGTACTTC.

This chain uses TRBV30 with TRBJ2-3, with 8 bases matching TRBD2. After removal of 1 base from V and 14 bases from J, the junction contained 26 bases not matched to a gene. CDR1 is GTSNPN and CDR2 is SVGIG in the germline V gene (reference sequence). CDR3 length equals 18 residues. CDR3 in DNA: TGTGCCTGGAGTGAGACCCGGGGTAGCGGGATTATCTTGGGCTCGTGGTATTTT. It specifies CAWSETRGSGIILGSWYF. The full variable domain, with the rest looked up from reference TRBV30 and TRBJ2-3, is SQTIHQWPATLVQPVGSPLSLECTVEGTSNPNLYWYRQAAGRGLQLLFYSVGIGQISSEVPQNLSASRPQDRQFILSSKKLLLSDSGFYLCAWSETRGSGIILGSWYFGPGTRLTVL.